The sequence of this T cell receptor beta chain was determined in a study of blood T cell repertoires in COVID-19. Study information: From T cells, B-cell-depleted T cells, or PBMCs came the material, which was cDNA or gDNA.

Profiled with immunoSEQ multiplex PCR; TCRdb holds only in-frame clones, not every one. The sample includes some 150,000 clones, roughly nine tenths seen only once; the top ten take roughly 2.2%. The clonotype comes from a woman aged 70-85 years with acute or convalescent COVID-19. The source material was peripheral blood.

The DNA of the CDR3 is TGTGCCAGCAGCCACAGGGACCCCGGGGCCAACGTCCTGACTTTC. Translated: CASSHRDPGANVLTF. V usage is TRBV6-5 and J usage is TRBJ2-6; possibly TRBD1 for D (6 bases). The CDR3 has 15 amino acids. Germline V gene sequence: CDR1 MNHEY, CDR2 SVGAGI. V dropped 6 bases and J dropped 4 bases, with 13 bases sitting between them.